Shown below are 6 T cell receptor beta chains from a single sample sequenced in a study of memory CD8 T cells in hepatitis C reinfection. Repertoires were generated with immunoSEQ multiplex PCR, while TCRdb's copy carries only in-frame clones and drops some. The sample holds roughly 6,000 clones; roughly nine tenths are singletons and the top ten take approximately 23%. Time point: pre-reinfection, 55 to 20 weeks before reinfection detection. No in vitro expansion preceded TCR sequencing of the sorted cells. Specimen: naive CD8+ T cells sorted from blood. The receptors shown here come from a man over 45 with hepatitis C virus infection.

This chain's CDR3 is CASSQNRIRYYEQYF. The CDR3, as DNA: TGCGCCAGCAGCCAAAACAGGATAAGGTACTACGAGCAGTACTTC. The chain has TRBV4-1 and TRBJ2-7; D possibly corresponds to TRBD1 (5 bases). Germline V gene data show CDR1 as MGHRA and CDR2 as YSYEKL. The CDR3 runs 15 residues. Trimming stripped 2 bases from V and 3 bases from J, with 14 bases between.

The gene calls are TRBV27 and TRBJ2-7; D possibly corresponds to TRBD2 (5 bases). Germline assignment: CDR1 MNHEY and CDR2 SMNVEV (reference sequence). Trimming shortened V by 2 bases and J by 4 bases, and 9 bases separated the two germline ends. The CDR3 extends over 13 amino acids. CDR3 loop: CASSLRGSYEQYF. The CDR3 nucleotides are TGTGCCAGCAGTTTACGGGGTTCTTACGAGCAGTACTTC.

The V and J genes are TRBV30 and TRBJ2-1, with 10 bases fitting TRBD2. With V trimmed by 4 bases and J by 9 bases, 3 bases remained unmatched. This CDR3 is 12 amino acids long. Germline loops: CDR1 GTSNPN, CDR2 SVGIG (reference sequence). CDR3 sequence (DNA): TGTGCCTGGACTAGCGGGAGTATTGAGCAGTTCTTC. Protein product: CAWTSGSIEQFF.

J is TRBJ2-1 and V is TRBV4-1, with D uncertain. CDR1 is MGHRA, CDR2 YSYEKL, per germline. The CDR3 loop spans 14 amino acids. Trimming stripped 2 bases from V and 5 bases from J, with 10 bases between. The CDR3 DNA is TGCGCCAGCAGCCAACTCGTCCCGGACAATGAGCAGTTCTTC. Translating it yields CASSQLVPDNEQFF.

The chain links TRBV7-8 to TRBJ2-5; D is perhaps TRBD1 (5 bases). This CDR3 contains 18 residues. The V gene's germline CDR1 is SGHVS and CDR2 FQNEAQ. Trimming removed 6 bases from V and 5 bases from J, with 28 bases in between. The CDR3 DNA sequence: TGTGCCAGCAGTCACCCCTGGCAGGGTCCCCCACCAAGCGAGACCCAGTACTTC. Protein: CASSHPWQGPPPSETQYF. Looking up the rest from reference TRBV7-8 and TRBJ2-5 gives the full variable domain: GAGVSQSPRYKVAKRGQDVALRCDPISGHVSLFWYQQALGQGPEFLTYFQNEAQLDKSGLPSDRFFAERPEGSVSTLKIQRTQQEDSAVYLCASSHPWQGPPPSETQYFGPGTRLLVL.

This clone was seen only once. The chain employs TRBV7-9 and TRBJ2-4; TRBD2 might be the D (7 bases). V was cut by 7 bases and J by 8 bases, with 21 bases left in between. This CDR3 is 15 amino acids long. Looked up from germline, CDR1 is SEHNR and CDR2 is FQNEAQ (reference sequence). The CDR3 reads CASKRGGSQQDIQYF. CDR3 DNA: TGTGCCAGCAAAAGGGGGGGCAGCCAGCAGGACATTCAGTACTTC. The full variable domain, rest sourced from reference TRBV7-9 and TRBJ2-4, is DTGVSQNPRHKITKRGQNVTFRCDPISEHNRLYWYRQTLGQGPEFLTYFQNEAQLEKSRLLSDRFSAERPKGSFSTLEIQRTEQGDSAMYLCASKRGGSQQDIQYFGAGTRLSVL.